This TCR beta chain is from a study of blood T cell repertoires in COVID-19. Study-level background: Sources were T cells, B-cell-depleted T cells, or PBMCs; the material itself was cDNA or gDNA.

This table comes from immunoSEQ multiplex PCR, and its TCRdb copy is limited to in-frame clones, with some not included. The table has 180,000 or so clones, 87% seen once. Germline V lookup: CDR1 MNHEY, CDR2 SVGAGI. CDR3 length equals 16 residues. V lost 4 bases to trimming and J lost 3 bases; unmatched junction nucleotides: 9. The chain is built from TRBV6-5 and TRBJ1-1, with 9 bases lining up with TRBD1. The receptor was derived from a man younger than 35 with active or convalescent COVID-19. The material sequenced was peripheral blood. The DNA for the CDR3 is TGTGCCAGCAGTTTCTCTGAACAGGGGGCGGACACTGAAGCTTTCTTT. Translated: CASSFSEQGADTEAFF.